This T cell receptor (beta chain) appears in the sequencing data of a study of regulatory T cells in long-lasting Graves disease. Study-level results: Because few samples were included, accuracy may have been lower. Persistent disease samples used TRBV28, TRBJ1-2 and TRBJ2-5 preferentially. For persistent Graves' patients, TCR diversity was lower than for newly diagnosed ones.

Time point meaning: persistent/refractory GD, antithyroid drugs over 5 years with positive TRAb. PBMCs were the source of the RNA used for TCR sequencing. HTBI primers from iRepertoire and Arm-PCR of CDR3 regions yielded the TCR beta libraries. Using its own MiXCR run on the multiplex PCR reads, TCRdb lists one record per CDR3 protein. Of 400,000 to 500,000 distinct CDR3 sequences in the sample, around a fifth were seen once. This clonotype has a handful of counts. Its antigen is undetermined. The ends were cut back, 3 bases at V and 1 base at J, with 15 bases in the middle. Germline CDR1 is LNHNV and CDR2 is YYDKDF (reference sequence). The CDR3 runs to 16 residues.

The sequence derives from a female donor with Graves disease. The chain uses TRBV15 and TRBJ1-1; tentative D call: TRBD1 (5 bases). Source: peripheral blood mononuclear cells (PBMCs), taken when the disease was refractory, from a patient treated with antithyroid drugs. CDR3 sequence (DNA): TGTGCCACCAGCAGGGTCCGGTGGGGGAGGAACACTGAAGCTTTCTTT. Its translation: CATSRVRWGRNTEAFF.